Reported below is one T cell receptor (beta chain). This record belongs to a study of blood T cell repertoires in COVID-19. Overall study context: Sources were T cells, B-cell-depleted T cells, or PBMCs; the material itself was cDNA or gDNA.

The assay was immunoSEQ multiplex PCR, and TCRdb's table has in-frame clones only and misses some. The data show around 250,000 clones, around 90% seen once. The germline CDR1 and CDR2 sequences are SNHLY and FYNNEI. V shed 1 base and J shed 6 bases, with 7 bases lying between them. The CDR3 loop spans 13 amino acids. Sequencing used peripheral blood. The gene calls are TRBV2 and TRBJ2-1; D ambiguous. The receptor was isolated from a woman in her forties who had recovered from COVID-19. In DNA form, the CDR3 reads TGTGCCAGCAGTGAAGGGCAGTCCAATGAGCAGTTCTTC. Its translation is CASSEGQSNEQFF.